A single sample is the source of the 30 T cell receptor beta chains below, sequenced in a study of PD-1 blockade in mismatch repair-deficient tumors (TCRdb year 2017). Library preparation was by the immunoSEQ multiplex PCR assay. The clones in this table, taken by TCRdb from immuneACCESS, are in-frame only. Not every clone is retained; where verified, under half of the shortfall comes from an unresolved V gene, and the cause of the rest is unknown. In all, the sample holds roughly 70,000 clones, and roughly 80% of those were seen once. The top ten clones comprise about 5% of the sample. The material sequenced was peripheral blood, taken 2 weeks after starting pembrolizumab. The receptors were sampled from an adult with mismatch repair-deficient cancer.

CDR3 in amino acids: CASSPGVGAEAFF. The DNA of the CDR3 is TGTGCCAGCTCACCAGGGGTTGGGGCTGAAGCTTTCTTT. The V call is TRBV18, the J call TRBJ1-1; D not certain. This CDR3 has 13 residues. V gave up 2 bases and J gave up 6 bases, with 10 bases separating them. The germline CDR1 and CDR2 sequences are KGHSH and LQKENI.

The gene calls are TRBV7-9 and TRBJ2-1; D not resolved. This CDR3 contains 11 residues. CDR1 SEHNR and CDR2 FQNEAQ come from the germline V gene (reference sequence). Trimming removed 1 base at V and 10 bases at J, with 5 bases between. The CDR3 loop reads CASSLGHEQFF. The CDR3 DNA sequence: TGTGCCAGCAGCTTAGGACACGAGCAGTTCTTC.

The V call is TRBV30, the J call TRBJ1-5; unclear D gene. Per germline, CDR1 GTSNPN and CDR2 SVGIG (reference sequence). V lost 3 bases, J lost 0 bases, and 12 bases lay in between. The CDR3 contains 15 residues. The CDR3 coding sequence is TGTGCCTGGAGCTCAGACGGTTATAGCAATCAGCCCCAGCATTTT. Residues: CAWSSDGYSNQPQHF. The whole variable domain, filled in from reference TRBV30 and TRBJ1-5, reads SQTIHQWPATLVQPVGSPLSLECTVEGTSNPNLYWYRQAAGRGLQLLFYSVGIGQISSEVPQNLSASRPQDRQFILSSKKLLLSDSGFYLCAWSSDGYSNQPQHFGDGTRLSIL.

CDR3 sequence: CASSYSASGGTDTQYF. CDR3 DNA sequence: TGCGCCAGCAGCTATTCCGCTAGCGGCGGCACAGATACGCAGTATTTT. The rearrangement joins TRBV5-1 to TRBJ2-3; 7 bases are a match to TRBD2. Germline V gene data show CDR1 as SGHRS and CDR2 as YFSETQ. This CDR3 is 16 amino acids long. Trimming cost V 3 bases and J 1 base; bases outside gene matches: 8.

CDR3 loop: CASSQVYSPPNGYTF. The CDR3 DNA reads as TGCGCCAGCAGCCAAGTTTACAGCCCTCCGAATGGCTACACCTTC. The chain employs TRBV4-1 and TRBJ1-2; no reliable D call. The CDR3 length is 15 residues. Germline values: CDR1 MGHRA, CDR2 YSYEKL. Between the trimmed V and J ends, which lost 1 base and 6 bases, there was a span of 15 bases.

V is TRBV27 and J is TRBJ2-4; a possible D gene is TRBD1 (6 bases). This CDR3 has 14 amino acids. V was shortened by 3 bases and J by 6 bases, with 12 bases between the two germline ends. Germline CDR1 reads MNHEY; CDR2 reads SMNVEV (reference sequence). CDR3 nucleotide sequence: TGTGCCAGCAGTTTCGATCAAGGGGGAAACATTCAGTACTTC. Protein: CASSFDQGGNIQYF.

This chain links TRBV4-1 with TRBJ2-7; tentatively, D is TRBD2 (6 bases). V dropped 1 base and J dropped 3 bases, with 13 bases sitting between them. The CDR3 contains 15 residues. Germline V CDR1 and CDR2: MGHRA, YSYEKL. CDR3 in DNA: TGCGCCAGCAGCCAAGTGCCGGGACTTCGCTACGAGCAGTACTTC. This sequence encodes CASSQVPGLRYEQYF.

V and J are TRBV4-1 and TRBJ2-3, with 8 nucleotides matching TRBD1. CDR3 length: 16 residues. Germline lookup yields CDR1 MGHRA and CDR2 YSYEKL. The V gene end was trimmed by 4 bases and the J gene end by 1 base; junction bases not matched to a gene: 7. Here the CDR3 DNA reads TGCGCCAGCAGCCTCTCAGGGGGCCTAGGCACAGATACGCAGTATTTT. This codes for CASSLSGGLGTDTQYF.

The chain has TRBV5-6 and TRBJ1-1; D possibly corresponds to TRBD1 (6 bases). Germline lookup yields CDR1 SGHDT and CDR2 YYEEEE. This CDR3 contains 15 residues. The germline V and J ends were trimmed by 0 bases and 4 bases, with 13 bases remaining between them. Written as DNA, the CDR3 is TGTGCCAGCAGCTTGGATGATTCAGGGGTCACTGAAGCTTTCTTT. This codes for CASSLDDSGVTEAFF.

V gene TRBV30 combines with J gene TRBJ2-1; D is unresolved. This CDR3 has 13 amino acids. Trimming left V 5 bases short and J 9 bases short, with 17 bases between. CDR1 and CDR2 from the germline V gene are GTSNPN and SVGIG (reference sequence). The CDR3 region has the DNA TGTGCCTGGGTCGGACGATCCTTCGGTGAGCAGTTCTTC. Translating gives CAWVGRSFGEQFF. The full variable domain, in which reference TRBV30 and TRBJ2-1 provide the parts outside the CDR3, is SQTIHQWPATLVQPVGSPLSLECTVEGTSNPNLYWYRQAAGRGLQLLFYSVGIGQISSEVPQNLSASRPQDRQFILSSKKLLLSDSGFYLCAWVGRSFGEQFFGPGTRLTVL.

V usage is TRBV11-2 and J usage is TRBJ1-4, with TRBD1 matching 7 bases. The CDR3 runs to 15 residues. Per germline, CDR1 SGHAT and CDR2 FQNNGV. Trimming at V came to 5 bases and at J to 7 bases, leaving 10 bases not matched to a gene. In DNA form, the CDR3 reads TGTGCCAGCAGCCGAGGGGGCGCGGGGAGTGAAAAACTGTTTTTT. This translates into CASSRGGAGSEKLFF.

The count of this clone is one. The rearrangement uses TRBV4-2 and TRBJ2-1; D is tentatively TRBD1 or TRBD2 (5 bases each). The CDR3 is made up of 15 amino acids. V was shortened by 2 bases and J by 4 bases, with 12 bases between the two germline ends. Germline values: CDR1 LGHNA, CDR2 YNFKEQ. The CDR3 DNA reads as TGTGCCAGCAGCCAACTGGGACCTAATTACAATGAGCAGTTCTTC. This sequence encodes CASSQLGPNYNEQFF.

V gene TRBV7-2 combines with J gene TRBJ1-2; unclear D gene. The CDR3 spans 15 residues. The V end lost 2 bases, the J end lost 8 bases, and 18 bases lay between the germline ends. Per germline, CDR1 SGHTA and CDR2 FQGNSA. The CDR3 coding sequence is TGTGCCAGCAGCTTAACGACCAGCGGGTTCGGGGGCTACACCTTC. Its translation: CASSLTTSGFGGYTF.

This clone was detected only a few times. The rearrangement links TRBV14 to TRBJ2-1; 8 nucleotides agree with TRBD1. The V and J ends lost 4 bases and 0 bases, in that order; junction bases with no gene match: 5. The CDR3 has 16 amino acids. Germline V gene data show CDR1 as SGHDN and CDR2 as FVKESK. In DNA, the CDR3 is TGTGCCAGCAGCCGCCCGGGACAGGACTCCTACAATGAGCAGTTCTTC. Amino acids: CASSRPGQDSYNEQFF.

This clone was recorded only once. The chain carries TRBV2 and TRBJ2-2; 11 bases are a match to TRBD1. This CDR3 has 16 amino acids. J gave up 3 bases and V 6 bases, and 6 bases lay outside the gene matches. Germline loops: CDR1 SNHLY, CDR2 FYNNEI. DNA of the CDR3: TGTGCCAGCAGCAACGGACAGGGGGCGTACACCGGGGAGCTGTTTTTT. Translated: CASSNGQGAYTGELFF.

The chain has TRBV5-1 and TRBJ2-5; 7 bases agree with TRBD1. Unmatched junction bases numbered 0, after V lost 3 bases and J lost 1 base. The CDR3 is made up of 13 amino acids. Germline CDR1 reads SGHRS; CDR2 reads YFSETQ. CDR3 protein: CASSWDSQETQYF. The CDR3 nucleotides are TGCGCCAGCAGCTGGGACAGCCAAGAGACCCAGTACTTC.

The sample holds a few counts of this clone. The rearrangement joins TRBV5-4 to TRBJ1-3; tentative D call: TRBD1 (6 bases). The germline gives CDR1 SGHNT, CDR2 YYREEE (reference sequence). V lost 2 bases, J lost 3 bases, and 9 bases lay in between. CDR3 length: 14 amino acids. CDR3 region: CASSFRGNGNTIYF. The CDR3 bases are TGTGCCAGCAGCTTCAGGGGTAATGGAAACACCATATATTTT.

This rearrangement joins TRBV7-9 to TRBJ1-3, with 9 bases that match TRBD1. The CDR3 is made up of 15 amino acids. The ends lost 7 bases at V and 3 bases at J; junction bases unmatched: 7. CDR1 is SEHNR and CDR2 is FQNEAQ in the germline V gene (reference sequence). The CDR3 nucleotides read TGTGCCAGCAACGTACAGGGGGCGGGTGGAAACACCATATATTTT. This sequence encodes CASNVQGAGGNTIYF.

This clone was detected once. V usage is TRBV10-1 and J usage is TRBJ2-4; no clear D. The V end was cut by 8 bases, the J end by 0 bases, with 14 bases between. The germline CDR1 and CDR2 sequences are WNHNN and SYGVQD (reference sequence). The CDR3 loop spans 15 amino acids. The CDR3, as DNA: TGCGCCAGCGGTACCATGGAACGAGCCAAAAACATTCAGTACTTC. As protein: CASGTMERAKNIQYF.

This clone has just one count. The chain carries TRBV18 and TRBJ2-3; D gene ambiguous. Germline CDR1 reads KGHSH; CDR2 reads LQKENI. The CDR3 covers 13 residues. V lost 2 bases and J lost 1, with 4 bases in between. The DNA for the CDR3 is TGTGCCAGCTCACCAGACCGCACAGATACGCAGTATTTT. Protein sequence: CASSPDRTDTQYF.

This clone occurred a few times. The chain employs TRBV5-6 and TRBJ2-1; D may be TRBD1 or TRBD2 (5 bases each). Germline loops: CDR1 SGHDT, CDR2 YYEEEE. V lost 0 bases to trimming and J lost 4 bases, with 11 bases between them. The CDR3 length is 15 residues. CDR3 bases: TGTGCCAGCAGCTTGGAAGGGTGGGGGTACAATGAGCAGTTCTTC. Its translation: CASSLEGWGYNEQFF.

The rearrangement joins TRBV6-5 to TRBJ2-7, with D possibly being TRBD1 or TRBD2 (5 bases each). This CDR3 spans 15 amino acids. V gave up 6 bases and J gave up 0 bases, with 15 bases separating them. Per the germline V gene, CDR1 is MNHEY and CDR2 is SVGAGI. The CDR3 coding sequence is TGTGCCAGCAGACAGGACTGGCAATACTCCTACGAGCAGTACTTC. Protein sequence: CASRQDWQYSYEQYF.

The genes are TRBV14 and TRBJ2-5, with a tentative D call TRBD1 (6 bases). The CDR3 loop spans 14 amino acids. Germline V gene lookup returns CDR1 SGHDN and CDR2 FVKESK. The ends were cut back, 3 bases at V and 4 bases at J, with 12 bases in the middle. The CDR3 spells CASSQEQGRETQYF. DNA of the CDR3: TGTGCCAGCAGCCAGGAACAGGGTCGAGAGACCCAGTACTTC.

This chain's CDR3 is CASGLEFLEQYF. CDR3 sequence (DNA): TGTGCTAGTGGTTTGGAGTTTCTAGAACAGTACTTC. This chain links TRBV12-5 with TRBJ2-7; D is unclear. V gave up 1 base and J gave up 10 bases, with 11 bases separating them. Per germline, CDR1 LGHNT and CDR2 FRNRAP. There are 12 residues in the CDR3.

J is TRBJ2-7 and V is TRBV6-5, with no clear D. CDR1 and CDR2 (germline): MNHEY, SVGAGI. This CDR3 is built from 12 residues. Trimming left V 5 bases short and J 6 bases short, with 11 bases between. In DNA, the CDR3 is TGTGCCAGCAGTATTGGCTCAAGCGAGCAGTACTTC. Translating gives CASSIGSSEQYF.

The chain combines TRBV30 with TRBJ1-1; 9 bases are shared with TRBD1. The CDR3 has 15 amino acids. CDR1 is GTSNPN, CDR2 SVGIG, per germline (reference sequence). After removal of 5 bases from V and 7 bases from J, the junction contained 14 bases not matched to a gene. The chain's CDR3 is CAWLRQGVLGGEAFF. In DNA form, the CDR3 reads TGTGCCTGGCTTCGACAGGGGGTACTTGGAGGTGAAGCTTTCTTT. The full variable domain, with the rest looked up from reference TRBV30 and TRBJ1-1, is SQTIHQWPATLVQPVGSPLSLECTVEGTSNPNLYWYRQAAGRGLQLLFYSVGIGQISSEVPQNLSASRPQDRQFILSSKKLLLSDSGFYLCAWLRQGVLGGEAFFGQGTRLTVV.

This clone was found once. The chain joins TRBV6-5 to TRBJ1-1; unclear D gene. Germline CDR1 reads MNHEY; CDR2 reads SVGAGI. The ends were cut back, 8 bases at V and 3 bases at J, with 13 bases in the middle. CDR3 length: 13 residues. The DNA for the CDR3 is TGTGCCAGCGAATCCAGCTTGCACACTGAAGCTTTCTTT. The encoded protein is CASESSLHTEAFF.

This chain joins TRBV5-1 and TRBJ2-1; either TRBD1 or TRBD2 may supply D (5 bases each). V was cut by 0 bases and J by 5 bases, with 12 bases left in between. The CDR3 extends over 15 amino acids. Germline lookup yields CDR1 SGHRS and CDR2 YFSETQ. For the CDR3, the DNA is TGCGCCAGCAGCTTGGTGGGGGACCGGAACAATGAGCAGTTCTTC. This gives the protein CASSLVGDRNNEQFF.

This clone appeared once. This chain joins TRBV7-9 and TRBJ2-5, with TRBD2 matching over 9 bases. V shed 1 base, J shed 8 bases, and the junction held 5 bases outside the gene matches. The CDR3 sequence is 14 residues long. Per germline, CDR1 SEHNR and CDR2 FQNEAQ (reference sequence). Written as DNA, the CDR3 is TGTGCCAGCAGCTTAGGGCTAGCGGGGCGTACCCAGTACTTC. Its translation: CASSLGLAGRTQYF.

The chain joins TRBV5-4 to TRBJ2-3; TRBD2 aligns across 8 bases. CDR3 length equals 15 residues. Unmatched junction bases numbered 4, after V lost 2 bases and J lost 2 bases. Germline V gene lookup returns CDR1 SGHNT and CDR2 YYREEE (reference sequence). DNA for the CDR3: TGTGCCAGCAGCTTAACACTAGCGGCCACAGATACGCAGTATTTT. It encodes CASSLTLAATDTQYF. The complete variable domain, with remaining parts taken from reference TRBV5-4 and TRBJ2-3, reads ETGVTQSPTHLIKTRGQQVTLRCSSQSGHNTVSWYQQALGQGPQFIFQYYREEENGRGNFPPRFSGLQFPNYSSELNVNALELDDSALYLCASSLTLAATDTQYFGPGTRLTVL.